A selection of T cell receptor beta chains follows, all from one sample in a study of T-cell memory formation after mild COVID-19. TCRdb re-analysed the 5' RACE reads in MiXCR, keeping a single row per CDR3 protein. Among under 250,000 distinct CDR3 sequences listed, roughly a tenth were seen once. Material: PBMCs or a T cell subset sorted from them (not recorded which). Receptor source: a man between 18 and 29 years old who had mild COVID-19 (a few samples of this study predate the infection). Cell type and time point are not known. CDR3s leave out the opening cysteine and the closing phenylalanine or tryptophan. A D gene is named only where the DNA matches it firmly.

>10|TRBV6-1|-|TRBJ2-3
ASSEWGDTQY
>14|TRBV12-3/TRBV12-4|TRBD2|TRBJ2-1
ASSPGGAGSYNEQF
>12|TRBV5-1|-|TRBJ2-7
ASSLGQSTYEQY
>14|TRBV5-1|-|TRBJ1-6
ASSLEAGENGSPLH
>13|TRBV10-3|TRBD2|TRBJ2-5
AISLERGAGETQY
>12|TRBV9|TRBD1|TRBJ1-2
ASSFQGVSNGYT
>14|TRBV5-1|-|TRBJ1-6
ASSLFSAGSNSPLH
>15|TRBV7-9|TRBD2|TRBJ2-2
ASSPGGLAGRTGELF
>12|TRBV20-1|TRBD1|TRBJ2-7
SARDRRGHYEQY
>12|TRBV12-3/TRBV12-4|-|TRBJ1-2
ASSLHRSNYGYT
>12|TRBV7-2|-|TRBJ1-2
ASGRAGANYGYT
>14|TRBV7-3|-|TRBJ2-6
ASTTHWAARFNVLT
>14|TRBV5-1|TRBD2|TRBJ2-3
ASSRAGASSTDTQY
>13|TRBV5-5|-|TRBJ1-4
ASSPTATTNEKLF